This T cell receptor (beta chain) was sequenced in a study of T cell repertoires in cytomegalovirus infection. Study-wide findings and caveats: Cumulative public TCR beta family frequency identified CMV carriers with the relevant HLA.

The germline gives CDR1 MNHNS, CDR2 SASEGT. The J segment lost 9 bases and the V segment lost 2 bases, leaving 14 bases of the junction unmatched. The CDR3 has 17 residues. TCRdb processed the reads anew with MiXCR; each CDR3 protein has one entry. There are some 170,000 distinct CDR3 sequences in the sample; roughly 15% occur only once, and under 30% lies in the top ten. A note on this clonotype: Its antigen is currently unknown.

The material sequenced was CD8+ T cells from PBMCs. This sequence originates from a human donor in good health (CMV status not recorded). Some clones in this sample may be carry-over from other donors' samples. V gene TRBV6-1 combines with J gene TRBJ2-1; TRBD2 matches at 9 bases. In DNA form, the CDR3 reads TGTGCCAGCAGTGAACTGGGGCTAGCGGGGACCCGAGCTGAGCAGTTCTTC. Translation gives CASSELGLAGTRAEQFF.